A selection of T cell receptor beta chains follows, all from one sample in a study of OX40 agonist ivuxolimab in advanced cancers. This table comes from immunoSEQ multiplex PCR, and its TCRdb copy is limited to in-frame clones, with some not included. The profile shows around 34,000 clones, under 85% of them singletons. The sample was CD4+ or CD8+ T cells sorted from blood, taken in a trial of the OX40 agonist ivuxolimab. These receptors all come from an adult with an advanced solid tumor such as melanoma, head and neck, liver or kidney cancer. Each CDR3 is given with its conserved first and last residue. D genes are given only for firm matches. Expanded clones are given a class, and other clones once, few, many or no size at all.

CDR3aa: CASSGREELSYEQYF; CDR3nt: TGTGCCAGCTCGGGGAGGGAGGAGCTCTCCTACGAGCAGTACTTC; j_gene: TRBJ2-7; v_gene: TRBV18; abundance: -; d_gene: TRBD2
CDR3aa: CASKAPGQLGQEGWDTQYF; CDR3nt: TGTGCCAGCAAAGCGCCCGGGCAACTTGGACAGGAGGGTTGGGATACGCAGTATTTT; j_gene: TRBJ2-3; v_gene: TRBV28; abundance: -; d_gene: -
CDR3aa: CASSGGIRSYEQYF; CDR3nt: TGTGCCAGCAGCGGGGGCATCCGCTCCTACGAGCAGTACTTC; j_gene: TRBJ2-7; v_gene: TRBV5-4; abundance: -; d_gene: -
CDR3aa: CASSKNPGGESGELFF; CDR3nt: TGTGCCAGCAGCAAAAATCCAGGGGGCGAGTCCGGGGAGCTGTTTTTT; j_gene: TRBJ2-2; v_gene: TRBV6-6; abundance: few; d_gene: TRBD1
CDR3aa: CASSPGGLYEQYF; CDR3nt: TGTGCCAGCTCACCGGGAGGTCTTTACGAGCAGTACTTC; j_gene: TRBJ2-7; v_gene: TRBV18; abundance: few; d_gene: -
CDR3aa: CASSFSADPNEQFF; CDR3nt: TGTGCCAGCAGTTTTAGTGCCGATCCCAATGAGCAGTTCTTC; j_gene: TRBJ2-1; v_gene: TRBV28; abundance: -; d_gene: -
CDR3aa: CASSYPGTSGYNEQFF; CDR3nt: TGTGCCAGCAGCTACCCCGGGACTAGCGGATACAATGAGCAGTTCTTC; j_gene: TRBJ2-1; v_gene: TRBV7-3; abundance: -; d_gene: TRBD2
CDR3aa: CASSFGQASYNSPLHF; CDR3nt: TGTGCCAGCAGTTTCGGACAGGCCAGTTATAATTCACCCCTCCACTTT; j_gene: TRBJ1-6; v_gene: TRBV6-5; abundance: -; d_gene: TRBD1
CDR3aa: CASSGTGELFF; CDR3nt: TGTGCCAGCAGCGGCACCGGGGAGCTGTTTTTT; j_gene: TRBJ2-2; v_gene: TRBV27; abundance: -; d_gene: -
CDR3aa: CASSEDRGTYNEQFF; CDR3nt: TGTGCCAGCAGCGAGGACAGGGGGACATACAATGAGCAGTTCTTC; j_gene: TRBJ2-1; v_gene: TRBV2; abundance: -; d_gene: TRBD1